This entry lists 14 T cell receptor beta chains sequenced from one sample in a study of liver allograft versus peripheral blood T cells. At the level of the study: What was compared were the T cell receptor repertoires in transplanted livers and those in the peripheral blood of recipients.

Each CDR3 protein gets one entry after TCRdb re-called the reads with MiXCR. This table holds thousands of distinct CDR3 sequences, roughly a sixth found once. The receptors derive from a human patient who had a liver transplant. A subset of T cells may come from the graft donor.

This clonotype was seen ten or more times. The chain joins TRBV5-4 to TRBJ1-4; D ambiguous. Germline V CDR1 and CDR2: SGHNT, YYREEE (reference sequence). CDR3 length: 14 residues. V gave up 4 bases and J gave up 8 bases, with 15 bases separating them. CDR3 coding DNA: TGTGCCAGCAGCCTCGGGCCGATGGGGGAAAAACTGTTTTTT. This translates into CASSLGPMGEKLFF. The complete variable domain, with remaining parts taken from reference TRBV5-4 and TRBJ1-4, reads ETGVTQSPTHLIKTRGQQVTLRCSSQSGHNTVSWYQQALGQGPQFIFQYYREEENGRGNFPPRFSGLQFPNYSSELNVNALELDDSALYLCASSLGPMGEKLFFGSGTQLSVL.

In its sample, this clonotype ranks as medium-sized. The CDR3 bases are TGTGCCAGCTCACCACTTACCGGGACAGAGCCCTATGGCTACACCTTC. As protein: CASSPLTGTEPYGYTF. V gene TRBV18 combines with J gene TRBJ1-2; 7 bases agree with TRBD1. Germline values: CDR1 KGHSH, CDR2 LQKENI. The CDR3 is made up of 16 amino acids. Losses at the gene ends were 1 base for V and 4 bases for J; bases not matched to a gene: 9. The entire variable domain, with the rest obtained from reference TRBV18 and TRBJ1-2, is as follows: NAGVMQNPRHLVRRRGQEARLRCSPMKGHSHVYWYRQLPEEGLKFMVYLQKENIIDESGMPKERFSAEFPKEGPSILRIQQVVRGDSAAYFCASSPLTGTEPYGYTFGSGTRLTVV.

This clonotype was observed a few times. The CDR3 DNA follows: TGTGCCAGCAGACTGACAGGAACCGACGAAGCTTTCTTT. Amino acids: CASRLTGTDEAFF. The chain combines TRBV6-1 with TRBJ1-1; D might be TRBD1 (6 bases). The V gene's germline CDR1 is MNHNS and CDR2 SASEGT. V gave up 6 bases and J gave up 8 bases, with 16 bases separating them. This CDR3 is built from 13 residues.

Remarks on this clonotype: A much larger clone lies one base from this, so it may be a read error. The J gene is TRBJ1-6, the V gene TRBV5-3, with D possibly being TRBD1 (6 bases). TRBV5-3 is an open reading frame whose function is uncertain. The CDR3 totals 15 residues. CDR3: CARSLETGGYSPLHF. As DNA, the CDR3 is TGTGCCAGAAGCTTGGAGACAGGCGGTTATTCGCCCCTCCACTTT.

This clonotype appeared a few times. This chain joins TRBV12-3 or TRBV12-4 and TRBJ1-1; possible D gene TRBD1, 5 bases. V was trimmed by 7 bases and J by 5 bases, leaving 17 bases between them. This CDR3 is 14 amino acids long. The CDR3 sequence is CASTLSGIRTEAFF. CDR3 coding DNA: TGTGCCAGCACCCTTTCAGGGATAAGGACTGAAGCTTTCTTT.

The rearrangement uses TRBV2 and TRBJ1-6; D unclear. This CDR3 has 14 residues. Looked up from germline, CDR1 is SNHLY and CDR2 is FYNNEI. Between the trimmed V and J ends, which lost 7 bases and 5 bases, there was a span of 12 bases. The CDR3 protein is CASKGAGNNSPLHF. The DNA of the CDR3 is TGTGCCAGCAAGGGCGCGGGGAATAATTCACCCCTCCACTTT.

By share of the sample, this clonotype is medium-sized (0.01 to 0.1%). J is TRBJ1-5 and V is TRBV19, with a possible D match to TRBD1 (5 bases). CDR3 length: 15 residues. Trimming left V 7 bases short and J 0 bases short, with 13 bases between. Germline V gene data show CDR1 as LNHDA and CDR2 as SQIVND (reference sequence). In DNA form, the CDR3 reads TGTGCCAGTATCCCGACAGTGAATAGCAATCAGCCCCAGCATTTT. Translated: CASIPTVNSNQPQHF.

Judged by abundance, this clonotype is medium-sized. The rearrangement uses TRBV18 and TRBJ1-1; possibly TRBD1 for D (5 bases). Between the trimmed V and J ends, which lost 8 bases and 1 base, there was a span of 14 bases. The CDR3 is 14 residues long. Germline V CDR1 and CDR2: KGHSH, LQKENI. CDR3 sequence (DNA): TGTGCCAGCACATTGGGACGATCGAACACTGAAGCTTTCTTT. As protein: CASTLGRSNTEAFF.

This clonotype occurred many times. This CDR3 reads CASSPPGGAEAFF. In DNA form, the CDR3 reads TGTGCCAGCAGCCCTCCGGGGGGGGCTGAAGCTTTCTTT. This sequence joins TRBV6-5 and TRBJ1-1, with D perhaps matching TRBD1 (5 bases). The germline gives CDR1 MNHEY, CDR2 SVGAGI. The CDR3 consists of 13 residues. The V end lost 6 bases, the J end lost 6 bases, and 14 bases lay between the germline ends.

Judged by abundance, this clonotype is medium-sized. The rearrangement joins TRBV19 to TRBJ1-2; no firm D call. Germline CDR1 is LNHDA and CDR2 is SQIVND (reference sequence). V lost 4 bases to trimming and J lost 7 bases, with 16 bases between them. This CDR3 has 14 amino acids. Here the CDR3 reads CASSRGVSQTGYTF. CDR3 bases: TGTGCCAGTAGTAGGGGAGTTTCCCAGACTGGCTACACCTTC.

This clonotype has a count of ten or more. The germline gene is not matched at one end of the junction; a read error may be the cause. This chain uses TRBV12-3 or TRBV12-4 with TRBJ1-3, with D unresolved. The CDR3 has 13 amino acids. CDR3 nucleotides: TGTGCCAGCAGCTTAGGGCTTGGAAACACCATATATTTT. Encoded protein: CASSLGLGNTIYF.

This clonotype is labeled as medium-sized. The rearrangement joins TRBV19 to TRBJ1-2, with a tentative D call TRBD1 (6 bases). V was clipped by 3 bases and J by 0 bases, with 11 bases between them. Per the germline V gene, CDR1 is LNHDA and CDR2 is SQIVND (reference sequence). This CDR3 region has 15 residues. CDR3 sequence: CASSITGTSNYGYTF. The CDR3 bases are TGTGCCAGTAGTATTACAGGGACCTCTAACTATGGCTACACCTTC.

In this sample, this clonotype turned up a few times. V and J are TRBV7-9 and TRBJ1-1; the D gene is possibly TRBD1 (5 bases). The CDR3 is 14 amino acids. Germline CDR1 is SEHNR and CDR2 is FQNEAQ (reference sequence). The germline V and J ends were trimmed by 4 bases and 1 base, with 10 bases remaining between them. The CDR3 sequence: CASSSIDRNTEAFF. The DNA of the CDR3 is TGTGCCAGCAGCTCCATCGACAGGAACACTGAAGCTTTCTTT.

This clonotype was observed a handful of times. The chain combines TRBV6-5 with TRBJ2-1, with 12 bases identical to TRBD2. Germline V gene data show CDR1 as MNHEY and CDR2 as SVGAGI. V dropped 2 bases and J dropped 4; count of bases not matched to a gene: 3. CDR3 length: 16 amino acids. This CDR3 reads CASSYDGLAGYNEQFF. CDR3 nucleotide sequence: TGTGCCAGCAGTTACGACGGACTAGCGGGGTACAATGAGCAGTTCTTC.